The following is a T cell receptor (beta chain) sequence with its context. This clonotype occurred many times. Its recognized antigen is unknown. Base qualities are not recorded, but no much larger clone differs from it by a single base. The library was generated by multiplex PCR. Sequencing used an Illumina HiSeq 4000. iRepertoire HTBI primers and Arm-PCR amplification of CDR3 regions were used to construct TCR beta libraries. Gel purification was performed on PCR products prior to sequencing. The study's own analysis went as follows. Gene usage analysis of CDR3 amino acid clonotypes relied on the roughly 60 TRBV and 12 to 15 TRBJ segments identified across samples. Filtered high-quality paired reads were merged into contigs using COPE and FqMerger. BLAST was used to align contigs to the IMGT TRBV, TRBD and TRBJ reference genes, and CDR3 was defined following IMGT. Any clonotype with a frequency above 0.1% was counted as a highly expanded clone. Shannon entropy was used to measure repertoire diversity, and the Gini coefficient was used to measure V-J evenness. Clonotypes shared by more than one individual were considered public. TCRdb passed the public sequencing reads through fastp at Q25 and MiXCR, retaining productive beta sequences. All rows with the same CDR3 protein become a single entry with the most common DNA and genes. TCRdb's processing, not the study's, gives the V and J calls here. The sample table lists about 210,000 distinct CDR3 sequences, around 19% of them with a count of one. The top ten clones comprise over 9.5% of the sample.

The entry originates in a study of regulatory T cells in long-lasting Graves disease (dated by TCRdb to 2020 to 2022). Study-level background: Newly diagnosed Graves' disease patients had taken antithyroid drugs for less than 3 months. Persistent Graves' disease patients were compared with newly diagnosed Graves' disease patients by peripheral blood TCR sequencing and RNA sequencing. The study took place in China and was registered as a clinical trial. TCR sequencing covered some 13 persistent and roughly 20 newly diagnosed Graves' disease patients, some 33 samples in total.

Study-wide conclusions, independent of this receptor: Persistent disease showed preferential use of TRBV28, TRBJ1-2 and TRBJ2-5, whereas newly diagnosed disease favored TRBV20-1 and TRBJ2-1. The authors noted that the small sample size was a limitation that may lower accuracy. Compared with newly diagnosed patients, persistent Graves' disease patients had lower TCR Shannon entropy and fewer highly expanded clones, which suggests clonal expansion. More public clonotypes were shared among persistent patients (more than 2,500) than among newly diagnosed patients (roughly 1,000). Only the TCR beta chain was sequenced and analyzed. The study examined only peripheral blood because the primary lesion, thyroid tissue, could not be accessed.

This sample's time point label indicates: newly diagnosed GD, antithyroid drugs for less than 3 months. For both TCR sequencing and RNA sequencing, RNA was extracted from PBMCs using TRIzol. The diagnosis of Graves' disease followed American Thyroid Association guidelines. Recruitment of patients was carried out at an endocrinology department in Xi'an, China. Each patient gave approximately 8.8 milliliters of peripheral blood, collected in an EDTA anticoagulant tube. Ficoll Paque Plus density gradient separation was used to isolate PBMCs, and no further T cell sorting was done. An Agilent 2100 Bioanalyzer and agarose gel were used to check RNA quality, while a NanoDrop 2000 measured RNA concentration. Its CDR3 holds 14 amino acids, cysteine through phenylalanine. Of all the DNA, just the CDR3 is kept, 42 bases in frame from base 1. Trimming accounts for 3 bases at V and 4 bases at J, while the number of junction bases matched to no gene is 5.

Separately, the same data were catalogued under a study of T cells in Graves' hyperthyroidism and ophthalmopathy. As the second publication notes: Stable Graves' hyperthyroidism was defined as no progression to ophthalmopathy during 18 months of follow-up. Hyperthyroidism patients were newly diagnosed, with disease duration under 2 months, and aged 18 to 65 years. The study excluded patients with uncontrolled infections, other autoimmune diseases, pregnancy or lactation. Diagnoses were based on clinical symptoms, serum thyroxine and TRAb, thyroid ultrasound and orbital computed tomography. For the first round of RT-PCR on the TCR CDR3, the HTBI primer set was used together with the Qiagen OneStep RT-PCR kit. Most expanded thyroid clonotypes (frequency above 0.001) were also found in blood, which suggests that blood repertoires may mirror thyroid immune responses. In cross-validation, a model built on a 13 V-J signature told ophthalmopathy apart from stable hyperthyroidism with approximately 91% sensitivity and about 81% specificity, and in testing the same model reached 80%/75%. In validation, the model predicted progression to ophthalmopathy with roughly 66% sensitivity and about 73% specificity, a median of about 6 months before onset. To identify TCR V-J signatures that set the groups apart, the researchers used a discovery cohort of 90 to 100 patients, made up of 40 to 45 with Graves' ophthalmopathy and some 55 with stable Graves' hyperthyroidism. An independent validation cohort of under 20 hyperthyroidism patients and 17 patients who later progressed to ophthalmopathy tested prospective prediction of ophthalmopathy. For training and testing, the 100 or so patients in the discovery cohort were randomly divided in a 7:3 ratio. The study also compared thyroid tissue and blood T-cell repertoires from over 5 Graves' hyperthyroidism patients. Once sampling was done, hyperthyroidism patients were given methimazole at a starting dose of 30 mg daily, whereas ophthalmopathy patients were given high-dose intravenous methylprednisolone. The libraries were constructed in a second round of multiplex PCR and then size-selected and purified. Sequencing of the libraries was done on an Illumina HiSeq2000 using paired-end 100 bp reads. SOAPnuke was used to process the raw data, throwing out any read that contained adapters or uncalled bases, had a mean Phred below 15, or lacked an exact constant-primer or identifier match. COPE v1.2.5 was used to merge high-quality paired reads, and clonotypes were defined as unique nucleotide sequences. MiTCR v1.1 was used to align clonotypes to the IMGT TRBV, TRBD and TRBJ reference segments. The analysis included only V-J combinations with a frequency above 0.0001, which together covered approximately 99% of the repertoires. A TCS score was defined as the ratio of F50 (clonal expansion) to E x V (chaos), with BLOSUM62-based TCRdist applied between CDR3 peptides within each V-J. Welch's t-statistics and random forest reduced around 520 V-J features to roughly 13, which were used in a naive Bayes classifier (R e1071). Sample size was not statistically predetermined, and investigators were not blinded to group allocation. The paper reports TCR Vbeta CDR3 sequencing of approximately 140 peripheral blood samples: approximately 41 ophthalmopathy, roughly 74 hyperthyroidism and 17 progressor patients.

The clonotype comes from a woman in her twenties or thirties with Graves disease. Donor details come from another sample of the same person, matched by shared clones. The sequencing used peripheral blood mononuclear cells (PBMCs), collected at new diagnosis, from a patient treated with antithyroid drugs. The chain employs TRBV12-3 or TRBV12-4 and TRBJ1-1, with 7 bases aligning to TRBD1. DNA sequence: TGTGCCAGCAGTTTCCCAGGGGGTTCCACTGAAGCTTTCTTT. Its protein is CASSFPGGSTEAFF.